Listed here are 20 T cell receptor beta chains from one sample, sequenced in a study of T cells in Graves' hyperthyroidism and ophthalmopathy. RNA transcripts provided the source from which TCR beta CDR3 regions were amplified. The HTBI primer set served for first-round RT-PCR of the TCR CDR3. One entry per CDR3 protein, called by TCRdb with MiXCR from the multiplex PCR reads. The table shows fewer than 650,000 distinct CDR3 sequences, with over 11% occurring only once. The sequenced material came from blood. These receptors were obtained from a woman in her twenties or thirties with Graves' hyperthyroidism that later progressed to Graves' ophthalmopathy.

This chain connects TRBV7-8 to TRBJ2-5; tentative D call: TRBD1 (5 bases). Germline CDR1 is SGHVS and CDR2 is FQNEAQ. This CDR3 is 14 amino acids long. Trimming removed 5 bases from V and 1 base from J, with 11 bases in between. In DNA, the CDR3 is TGTGCCAGCAGCCGTGACAGAACCCAAGAGACCCAGTACTTC. This gives the protein CASSRDRTQETQYF. The full variable domain, completed using reference TRBV7-8 and TRBJ2-5, is GAGVSQSPRYKVAKRGQDVALRCDPISGHVSLFWYQQALGQGPEFLTYFQNEAQLDKSGLPSDRFFAERPEGSVSTLKIQRTQQEDSAVYLCASSRDRTQETQYFGPGTRLLVL.

The rearrangement uses TRBV25-1 and TRBJ1-2; D perhaps matches TRBD1 (6 bases). Between the trimmed V and J ends, which lost 1 base and 6 bases, there was a span of 9 bases. The CDR3 has 13 amino acids. The germline V gene encodes CDR1 MGHDK and CDR2 SYGVNS. The CDR3 coding sequence is TGTGCCAGCAGTGAATTAGAGGGGGATGGCTACACCTTC. Protein sequence: CASSELEGDGYTF.

A few counts support this clonotype. A much larger clonotype is one base distant, so this may be a read error. The V and J genes are TRBV6-1 and TRBJ1-4; D possibly corresponds to TRBD1 (6 bases). The germline V gene encodes CDR1 MNHNS and CDR2 SASEGT. The V gene lost 6 bases and the J gene lost 8 bases, with 13 bases spanning the gap. The CDR3 is 13 residues long. CDR3: CASRPSGAEKLFF. DNA for the CDR3: TGTGCCAGCAGGCCTTCAGGGGCGGAAAAACTGTTTTTT.

This clonotype turned up a few times. The chain combines TRBV14 with TRBJ2-5; tentatively, D is TRBD2 (6 bases). The V end lost 3 bases, the J end lost 1 base, and 9 bases lay between the germline ends. CDR1 SGHDN and CDR2 FVKESK come from the germline V gene. This CDR3 contains 14 residues. CDR3 sequence reads: CASSQLAIQETQYF. In DNA, the CDR3 is TGTGCCAGCAGCCAGCTAGCGATCCAAGAGACCCAGTACTTC. The complete variable domain, with remaining parts taken from reference TRBV14 and TRBJ2-5, reads EAGVTQFPSHSVIEKGQTVTLRCDPISGHDNLYWYRRVMGKEIKFLLHFVKESKQDESGMPNNRFLAERTGGTYSTLKVQPAELEDSGVYFCASSQLAIQETQYFGPGTRLLVL.

The chain has TRBV9 and TRBJ2-3; D remains unclear. The CDR3 totals 15 residues. The V and J ends lost 0 bases and 0 bases respectively, with 8 bases between them. The germline gives CDR1 SGDLS, CDR2 YYNGEE. The CDR3 coding sequence is TGTGCCAGCAGCGTAGGTCGGAGTAGCACAGATACGCAGTATTTT. Translated: CASSVGRSSTDTQYF.

Ten or more counts support this clonotype. V usage is TRBV6-2 or TRBV6-3 and J usage is TRBJ2-1; 11 bases match TRBD2. This CDR3 comprises 18 residues. CDR1 is MNHEY, CDR2 SVGEGT, per germline. V dropped 0 bases and J dropped 3; count of bases not matched to a gene: 7. The CDR3 DNA reads as TGTGCCAGCAGTTACTCGATAACTAGCGGGGGATTCTACAATGAGCAGTTCTTC. This gives the protein CASSYSITSGGFYNEQFF.

The rearrangement links TRBV6-5 to TRBJ2-3; TRBD2 matches 7 bases. Germline lookup yields CDR1 MNHEY and CDR2 SVGAGI. The V gene end was trimmed by 1 base and the J gene end by 3 bases; junction bases not matched to a gene: 7. The CDR3 loop spans 16 amino acids. The CDR3 sequence is CASSYWGGGGTDTQYF. As DNA, the CDR3 is TGTGCCAGCAGTTACTGGGGGGGGGGGGGGACAGATACGCAGTATTTT.

In its sample, this clonotype was seen a few times. The chain has TRBV5-6 and TRBJ2-7; a weak D match, TRBD2 (6 bases). The CDR3 is made up of 14 amino acids. V was clipped by 3 bases and J by 4 bases, with 14 bases between them. The germline gives CDR1 SGHDT, CDR2 YYEEEE. The CDR3 nucleotides read TGTGCCAGCAGCTGGGGGGACCGTGGGTACGAGCAGTACTTC. Protein product: CASSWGDRGYEQYF.

A few counts support this clonotype. The chain has TRBV30 and TRBJ2-7, with 7 bases that match TRBD2. The CDR3 spans 14 residues. Germline V lookup: CDR1 GTSNPN, CDR2 SVGIG (reference sequence). The junction had 7 bases not matched to a gene; V was cut back by 5 bases and J by 0 bases. The CDR3 here is CAWATGGLSYEQYF. Here the CDR3 DNA reads TGTGCCTGGGCGACGGGGGGACTCTCCTACGAGCAGTACTTC.

This clonotype was seen many times. The chain has TRBV2 and TRBJ1-1; a possible D gene is TRBD1 (5 bases). The CDR3 contains 13 residues. Germline-derived CDR1 and CDR2 are SNHLY and FYNNEI. V was shortened by 9 bases and J by 1 base, with 12 bases between the two germline ends. CDR3 bases: TGTGCCAGTAAGACAGAGGCGAACACTGAAGCTTTCTTT. This codes for CASKTEANTEAFF. Full variable domain (rest looked up from reference TRBV2 and TRBJ1-1): EPEVTQTPSHQVTQMGQEVILRCVPISNHLYFYWYRQILGQKVEFLVSFYNNEISEKSEIFDDQFSVERPDGSNFTLKIRSTKLEDSAMYFCASKTEANTEAFFGQGTRLTVV.

The table lists this clonotype with a few counts. The chain couples TRBV12-3 or TRBV12-4 to TRBJ2-3; tentative D call: TRBD2 (7 bases). Between the trimmed V and J ends, which lost 5 bases and 5 bases, there was a span of 23 bases. The CDR3 is 17 amino acids. CDR3 region: CASSPKGGGRAEDTQYF. Written as DNA, the CDR3 is TGTGCCAGCAGTCCAAAGGGGGGGGGGAGGGCCGAAGATACGCAGTATTTT.

This clonotype has at least ten counts. The J gene is TRBJ2-7, the V gene TRBV15, with TRBD2 matching 8 bases. The germline gives CDR1 LNHNV, CDR2 YYDKDF (reference sequence). J lost 3 bases, V lost 3 bases, and 13 bases had no gene match. The CDR3 contains 17 residues. The CDR3 sequence is CATSSETIAGRYYEQYF. CDR3 sequence (DNA): TGTGCCACCAGCAGCGAGACCATAGCGGGACGCTACTACGAGCAGTACTTC.

The V call is TRBV12-3 or TRBV12-4, the J call TRBJ2-7; a weak D match, TRBD2 (6 bases). The CDR3 is made up of 15 amino acids. Trimming removed 6 bases from V and 2 bases from J, with 17 bases in between. CDR3 DNA sequence: TGTGCCAGCAGCGGGGGACTGGCGGAAACCTACGAGCAGTACGTC. This gives the protein CASSGGLAETYEQYV.

The sample holds a few counts of this clonotype. This sequence joins TRBV12-3 or TRBV12-4 and TRBJ2-2; D gene unclear. The CDR3 sequence is 13 residues long. V lost 8 bases to trimming and J lost 8 bases, with 15 bases between them. CDR3 nucleotides: TGTGCCAGCCTGTCCCTGGACCCGGGGGAGCTGTTTTTT. Translated, it gives CASLSLDPGELFF.

The chain recombines TRBV20-1 with TRBJ2-7; D perhaps matches TRBD2 (5 bases). Trimming left V 0 bases short and J 5 bases short, with 14 bases between. Per germline, CDR1 DFQATT and CDR2 SNEGSKA (reference sequence). CDR3 size: 14 residues. The CDR3 region is CSARDRRPRDEQYF. DNA of the CDR3: TGCAGTGCTAGAGATCGGAGGCCTCGGGACGAGCAGTACTTC.

The J gene is TRBJ2-7, the V gene TRBV7-9; 10 positions agree with TRBD2. J was trimmed by 7 bases and V by 5 bases; bases with no gene match: 14. Per the germline V gene, CDR1 is SEHNR and CDR2 is FQNEAQ (reference sequence). This CDR3 has 16 amino acids. The CDR3 protein is CASSLTEAGGPGEQYF. The DNA of the CDR3 is TGTGCCAGCAGCCTTACGGAAGCGGGAGGGCCGGGGGAGCAGTACTTC.

The chain carries TRBV4-1 and TRBJ1-5, with D unclear. The CDR3 is made up of 17 amino acids. Germline V gene lookup returns CDR1 MGHRA and CDR2 YSYEKL. Trimming cost V 1 base and J 0 bases, with 13 bases left between them. CDR3 DNA sequence: TGCGCCAGCAGCCAAGCCACGGGCAGTTATAGCAATCAGCCCCAGCATTTT. Amino acids: CASSQATGSYSNQPQHF.

Concerning this clonotype: A much bigger clone sits one base away, suggesting this may be a read error. The V and J genes are TRBV12-3 or TRBV12-4 and TRBJ1-5, with TRBD1 identical over 8 bases. Trimming cost V 7 bases and J 9 bases; bases outside gene matches: 11. This CDR3 is 14 amino acids long. The CDR3 nucleotides are TGTGCCAGCAACACAGGACAGGGCGATCGGCCCCAGCATTTT. Translating it yields CASNTGQGDRPQHF.

There are many counts of this clonotype. The chain is built from TRBV20-1 and TRBJ1-1; D remains unclear. This CDR3 spans 13 amino acids. V was pared by 7 bases and J by 0 bases, with 12 bases between. The V gene's germline CDR1 is DFQATT and CDR2 SNEGSKA (reference sequence). CDR3 protein: CSVPGTMNTEAFF. The DNA of the CDR3 is TGCAGTGTCCCGGGAACGATGAACACTGAAGCTTTCTTT.

The J gene is TRBJ1-2, the V gene TRBV20-1; D perhaps matches TRBD1 (5 bases). CDR1 and CDR2 from the germline V gene are DFQATT and SNEGSKA (reference sequence). This CDR3 is built from 12 residues. V lost 6 bases and J lost 7, with 15 bases in between. The CDR3 region has the DNA TGCAGTGCGTGGGGACTTCTGCCTGGCTACACCTTC. Its protein is CSAWGLLPGYTF.